The 13 T cell receptor beta chains below all came from one sample that was sequenced in a study of blood T cell repertoires in COVID-19. The data were produced by immunoSEQ multiplex PCR, yet TCRdb's version contains in-frame clones alone and is incomplete. The table records 130,000 or so clones, approximately 87% of them present only once. The sample taken for sequencing was peripheral blood. The receptor source for this set is a middle-aged man with active COVID-19.

This clone was recorded a few times. The chain couples TRBV5-5 to TRBJ2-2; 7 nucleotides agree with TRBD1. Losses at the gene ends were 2 bases for V and 0 bases for J; bases not matched to a gene: 13. From germline, CDR1 is SGHKS and CDR2 YYEKEE (reference sequence). This CDR3 region has 19 residues. The CDR3 region has the DNA TGTGCCAGCAGCTTCCTAGCTTCGAGGGACAGATCGAACACCGGGGAGCTGTTTTTT. Translating gives CASSFLASRDRSNTGELFF.

The chain combines TRBV30 with TRBJ1-1; D ambiguous. CDR1 and CDR2 from the germline V gene are GTSNPN and SVGIG (reference sequence). V shed 4 bases and J shed 2 bases, with 14 bases lying between them. The CDR3 runs to 14 residues. In DNA, the CDR3 is TGTGCCTGGAACCTCCTCCCGGGAAACACTGAAGCTTTCTTT. This codes for CAWNLLPGNTEAFF.

This sequence joins TRBV2 and TRBJ1-1; 8 nucleotides align to TRBD1. CDR1 and CDR2 (germline): SNHLY, FYNNEI. The CDR3 has 13 amino acids. J was trimmed by 6 bases and V by 4 bases; bases with no gene match: 4. This CDR3 reads CASSGQGLAEAFF. CDR3 nucleotides: TGTGCCAGCAGTGGACAGGGGTTGGCTGAAGCTTTCTTT.

This clone is termed medium-sized. The rearrangement uses TRBV18 and TRBJ2-1; 14 nucleotides line up with TRBD2. J gave up 7 bases and V 6 bases, and 8 bases lay outside the gene matches. The CDR3 is 16 amino acids. From germline, CDR1 is KGHSH and CDR2 LQKENI. The CDR3 spells CASSPRGLAGENEQFF. CDR3 nucleotide sequence: TGTGCCAGCTCTCCCAGGGGACTAGCGGGGGAGAATGAGCAGTTCTTC.

The chain employs TRBV11-2 and TRBJ2-7, with TRBD2 as a possible D gene (6 bases). Per germline, CDR1 SGHAT and CDR2 FQNNGV. V dropped 5 bases and J dropped 6 bases, with 11 bases sitting between them. The CDR3 consists of 12 residues. The CDR3: CASSPRRGEQYF. Written as DNA, the CDR3 is TGTGCCAGCAGCCCTCGGAGGGGCGAGCAGTACTTC.

The CDR3 sequence: CSASRGEVDTQYF. The CDR3 bases are TGCAGTGCTAGTCGCGGGGAGGTAGATACGCAGTATTTT. The V call is TRBV20-1, the J call TRBJ2-3, with a tentative D call TRBD2 (6 bases). With 3 bases removed from V and 5 bases from J, the gap between germline ends came to 12 bases. The CDR3 contains 13 residues. From germline, CDR1 is DFQATT and CDR2 SNEGSKA (reference sequence).

The gene calls are TRBV2 and TRBJ2-4, with TRBD1 matching 8 bases. Germline assignment: CDR1 SNHLY and CDR2 FYNNEI. V shed 3 bases and J 3 bases; nucleotides not matched to a gene: 13. The CDR3 consists of 18 residues. The CDR3 DNA reads as TGTGCCAGCAGTGACAGGGGCAGGGGGCTGTTAGTCAAAAACATTCAGTACTTC. Protein: CASSDRGRGLLVKNIQYF.

This chain joins TRBV7-2 and TRBJ2-7; 7 bases line up with TRBD1. This CDR3 spans 14 amino acids. V was pared by 3 bases and J by 1 base, with 3 bases of the junction left unmatched. CDR1 is SGHTA and CDR2 is FQGNSA in the germline V gene. In DNA form, the CDR3 reads TGTGCCAGCAGCTTCGGGACAGCTTCCTACGAGCAGTACTTC. It specifies CASSFGTASYEQYF. The full variable domain, in which reference TRBV7-2 and TRBJ2-7 provide the parts outside the CDR3, is GAGVSQSPSNKVTEKGKDVELRCDPISGHTALYWYRQSLGQGLEFLIYFQGNSAPDKSGLPSDRFSAERTGGSVSTLTIQRTQQEDSAVYLCASSFGTASYEQYFGPGTRLTVT.

The gene calls are TRBV5-1 and TRBJ2-2; TRBD1 matches at 9 bases. V lost 4 bases to trimming and J lost 5 bases; unmatched junction nucleotides: 6. The length of the CDR3 is 15 residues. Germline CDR1 SGHRS, CDR2 YFSETQ. CDR3 nucleotides: TGCGCCAGCAGCCCCCGACAGGGGGTTACCGGGGAGCTGTTTTTT. The encoded protein is CASSPRQGVTGELFF.

The chain joins TRBV11-3 to TRBJ2-7, with TRBD2 matching over 11 bases. CDR1 SGHNT and CDR2 YENEEA come from the germline V gene. CDR3 length: 17 amino acids. Trimming removed 5 bases from V and 1 base from J; junction bases left unmatched: 10. This CDR3 is CASSPTAGTSGSYEQYF. For the CDR3, the DNA is TGTGCCAGCAGCCCAACGGCCGGGACTAGCGGATCCTACGAGCAGTACTTC. Variable domain in full (rest from reference TRBV11-3 and TRBJ2-7): EAGVVQSPRYKIIEKKQPVAFWCNPISGHNTLYWYLQNLGQGPELLIRYENEEAVDDSQLPKDRFSAERLKGVDSTLKIQPAELGDSAVYLCASSPTAGTSGSYEQYFGPGTRLTVT.

About this clone itself: The sample contains more than one DNA sequence encoding this CDR3. The gene calls are TRBV6-5 and TRBJ2-1, with a tentative D call TRBD2 (6 bases). The germline CDR1 and CDR2 sequences are MNHEY and SVGAGI. CDR3 size: 14 residues. Trimming removed 4 bases from V and 0 bases from J, with 7 bases in between. Here the CDR3 reads CASSWDSSYNEQFF. CDR3 sequence (DNA): TGTGCCAGCAGTTGGGACTCCTCCTACAATGAGCAGTTCTTC.

The rearrangement joins TRBV7-9 to TRBJ2-5; weak D call: TRBD2 (6 bases). The germline gives CDR1 SEHNR, CDR2 FQNEAQ (reference sequence). V lost 5 bases and J lost 5, with 15 bases in between. The CDR3 extends over 14 amino acids. CDR3 amino acids: CASSPVSGGETQYF. CDR3 in DNA: TGTGCCAGCAGCCCCGTTTCCGGAGGGGAGACCCAGTACTTC.

This clone was observed once. The chain employs TRBV6-5 and TRBJ1-2, with unresolved D. Trimming pared 5 bases from V and 8 bases from J, leaving 18 bases between. CDR1 is MNHEY and CDR2 is SVGAGI in the germline V gene. CDR3 length: 14 amino acids. CDR3 coding DNA: TGTGCCAGCAGTAACACCCGAGGTGCGTGGGGCTACACCTTC. It translates to CASSNTRGAWGYTF.